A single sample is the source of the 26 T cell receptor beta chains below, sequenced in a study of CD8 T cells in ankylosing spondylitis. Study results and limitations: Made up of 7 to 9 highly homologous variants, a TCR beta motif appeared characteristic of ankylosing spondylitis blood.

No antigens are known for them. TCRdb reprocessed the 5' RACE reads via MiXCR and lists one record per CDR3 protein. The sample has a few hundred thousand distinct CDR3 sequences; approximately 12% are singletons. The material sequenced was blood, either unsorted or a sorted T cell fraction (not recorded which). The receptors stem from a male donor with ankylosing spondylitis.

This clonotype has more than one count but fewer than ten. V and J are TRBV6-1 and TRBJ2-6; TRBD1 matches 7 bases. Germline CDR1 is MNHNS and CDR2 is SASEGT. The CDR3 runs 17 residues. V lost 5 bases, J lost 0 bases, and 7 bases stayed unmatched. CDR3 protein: CASSRDSSLSGANVLTF. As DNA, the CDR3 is TGTGCCAGCAGTAGGGACAGTTCCCTCTCTGGGGCCAACGTCCTGACTTTC.

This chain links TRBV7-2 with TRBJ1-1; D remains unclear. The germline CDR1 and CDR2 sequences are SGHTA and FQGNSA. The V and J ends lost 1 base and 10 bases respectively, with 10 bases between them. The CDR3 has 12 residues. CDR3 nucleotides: TGTGCCAGCAGCTTAGAGGCAGGAGGAGCTTTCTTT. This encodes CASSLEAGGAFF. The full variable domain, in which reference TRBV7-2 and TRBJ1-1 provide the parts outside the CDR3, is GAGVSQSPSNKVTEKGKDVELRCDPISGHTALYWYRQSLGQGLEFLIYFQGNSAPDKSGLPSDRFSAERTGGSVSTLTIQRTQQEDSAVYLCASSLEAGGAFFGQGTRLTVV.

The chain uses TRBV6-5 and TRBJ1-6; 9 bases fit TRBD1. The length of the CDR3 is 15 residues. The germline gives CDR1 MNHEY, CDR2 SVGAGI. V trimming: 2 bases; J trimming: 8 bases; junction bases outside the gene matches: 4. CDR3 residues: CASSYTGGQDSPLHF. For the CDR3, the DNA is TGTGCCAGCAGTTACACAGGGGGCCAGGATTCACCCCTCCACTTT.

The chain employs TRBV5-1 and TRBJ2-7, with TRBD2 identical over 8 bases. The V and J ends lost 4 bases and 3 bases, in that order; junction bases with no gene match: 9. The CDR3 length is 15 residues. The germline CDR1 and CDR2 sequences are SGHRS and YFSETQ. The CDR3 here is CASSHKRESGYEQYF. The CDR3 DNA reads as TGCGCCAGCAGCCACAAGCGGGAGTCGGGCTACGAGCAGTACTTC.

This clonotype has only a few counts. The CDR3 loop is CATSLGLAAYNEQFF. The CDR3 bases are TGTGCCACCAGCCTCGGACTAGCGGCCTACAATGAGCAGTTCTTC. J is TRBJ2-1 and V is TRBV15; 10 positions match TRBD2. The CDR3 is made up of 15 amino acids. Per germline, CDR1 LNHNV and CDR2 YYDKDF (reference sequence). Losses at the gene ends were 5 bases for V and 2 bases for J; bases not matched to a gene: 3. Combining the CDR3 with reference TRBV15 and TRBJ2-1 gives the whole variable domain DAMVIQNPRYQVTQFGKPVTLSCSQTLNHNVMYWYQQKSSQAPKLLFHYYDKDFNNEADTPDNFQSRRPNTSFCFLDIRSPGLGDTAMYLCATSLGLAAYNEQFFGPGTRLTVL.

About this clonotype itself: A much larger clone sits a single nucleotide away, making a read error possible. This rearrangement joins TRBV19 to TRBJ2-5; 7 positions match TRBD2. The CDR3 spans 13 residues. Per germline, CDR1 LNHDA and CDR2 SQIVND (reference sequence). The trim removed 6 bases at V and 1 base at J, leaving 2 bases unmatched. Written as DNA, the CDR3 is TGTGCCAGTAGCGGGAGGACCCAAGAGACCCAGTACTTC. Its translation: CASSGRTQETQYF.

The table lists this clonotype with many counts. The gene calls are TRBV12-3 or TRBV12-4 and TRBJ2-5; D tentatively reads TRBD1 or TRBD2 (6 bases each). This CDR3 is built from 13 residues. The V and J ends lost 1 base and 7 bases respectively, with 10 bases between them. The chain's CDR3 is CASSLEGGATQYF. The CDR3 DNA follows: TGTGCCAGCAGTTTAGAGGGGGGAGCGACCCAGTACTTC.

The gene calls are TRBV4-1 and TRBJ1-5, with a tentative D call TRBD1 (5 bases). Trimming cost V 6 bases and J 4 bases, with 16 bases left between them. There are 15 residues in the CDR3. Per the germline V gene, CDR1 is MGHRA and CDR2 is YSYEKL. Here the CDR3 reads CASRRGRGDNQPQHF. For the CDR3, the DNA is TGCGCCAGCAGGCGAGGTCGAGGGGATAATCAGCCCCAGCATTTT.

The CDR3, as DNA: TGTGCCAGCACTGGGACTAGCAACTACAATGAGCAGTTCTTC. It translates to CASTGTSNYNEQFF. The chain combines TRBV2 with TRBJ2-1; TRBD2 matches at 9 bases. Looked up from germline, CDR1 is SNHLY and CDR2 is FYNNEI. V was pared by 7 bases and J by 3 bases, with 4 bases of the junction left unmatched. The CDR3 runs 14 residues.

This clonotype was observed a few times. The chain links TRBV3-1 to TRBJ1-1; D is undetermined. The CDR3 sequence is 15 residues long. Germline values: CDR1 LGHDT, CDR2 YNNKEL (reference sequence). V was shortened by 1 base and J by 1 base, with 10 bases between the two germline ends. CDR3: CASSQVTGKNTEAFF. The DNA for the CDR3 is TGTGCCAGCAGCCAAGTCACCGGGAAGAACACTGAAGCTTTCTTT. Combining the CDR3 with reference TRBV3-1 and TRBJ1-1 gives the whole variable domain DTAVSQTPKYLVTQMGNDKSIKCEQNLGHDTMYWYKQDSKKFLKIMFSYNNKELIINETVPNRFSPKSPDKAHLNLHINSLELGDSAVYFCASSQVTGKNTEAFFGQGTRLTVV.

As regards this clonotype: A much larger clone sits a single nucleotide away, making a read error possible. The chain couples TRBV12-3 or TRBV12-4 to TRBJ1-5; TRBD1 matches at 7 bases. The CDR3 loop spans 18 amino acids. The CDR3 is CACSLFRGITLYNQPQHF. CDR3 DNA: TGTGCCTGCAGTTTATTCAGGGGGATCACTTTATACAATCAGCCCCAGCATTTT.

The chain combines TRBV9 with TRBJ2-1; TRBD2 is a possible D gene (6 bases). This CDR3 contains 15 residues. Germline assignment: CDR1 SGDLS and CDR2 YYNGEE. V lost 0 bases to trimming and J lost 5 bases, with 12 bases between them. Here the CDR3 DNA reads TGTGCCAGCAGCGTAGATACTAGCTTCCACAATGAGCAGTTCTTC. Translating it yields CASSVDTSFHNEQFF.

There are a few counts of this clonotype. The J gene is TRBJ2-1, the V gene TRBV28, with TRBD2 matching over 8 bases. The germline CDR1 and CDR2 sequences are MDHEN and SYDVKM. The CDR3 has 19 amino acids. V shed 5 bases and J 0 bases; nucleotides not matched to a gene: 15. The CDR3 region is CASSPLKGSGESSYNEQFF. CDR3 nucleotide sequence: TGTGCCAGCAGTCCCCTTAAAGGTAGCGGGGAAAGCTCCTACAATGAGCAGTTCTTC.

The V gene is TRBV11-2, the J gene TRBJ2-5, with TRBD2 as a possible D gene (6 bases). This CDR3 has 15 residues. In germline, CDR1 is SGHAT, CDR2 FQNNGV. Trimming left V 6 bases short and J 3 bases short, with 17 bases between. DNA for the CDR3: TGTGCCAGCAGTTTTGGGCTAGCGCAGAAAGAGACCCAGTACTTC. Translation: CASSFGLAQKETQYF.

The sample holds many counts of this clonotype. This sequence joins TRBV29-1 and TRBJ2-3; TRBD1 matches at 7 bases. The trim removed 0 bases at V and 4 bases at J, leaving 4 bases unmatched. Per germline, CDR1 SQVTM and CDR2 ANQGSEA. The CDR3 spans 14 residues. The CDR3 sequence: CSVEDQGGSDTQYF. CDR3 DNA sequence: TGCAGCGTTGAAGATCAAGGGGGCTCAGATACGCAGTATTTT.

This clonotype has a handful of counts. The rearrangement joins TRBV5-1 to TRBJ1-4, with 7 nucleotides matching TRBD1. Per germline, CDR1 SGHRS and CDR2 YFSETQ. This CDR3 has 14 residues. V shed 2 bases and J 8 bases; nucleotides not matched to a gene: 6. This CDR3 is CASSFRDSSEKLFF. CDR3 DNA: TGCGCCAGCAGCTTCCGGGACAGTAGCGAAAAACTGTTTTTT.

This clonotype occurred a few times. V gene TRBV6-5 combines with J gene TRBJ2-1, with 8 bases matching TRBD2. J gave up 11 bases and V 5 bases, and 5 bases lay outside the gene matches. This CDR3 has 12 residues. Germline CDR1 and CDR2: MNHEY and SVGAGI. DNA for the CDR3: TGTGCCAGCAGTGCGCTAGCGGGTCAGCAGTTCTTC. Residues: CASSALAGQQFF.

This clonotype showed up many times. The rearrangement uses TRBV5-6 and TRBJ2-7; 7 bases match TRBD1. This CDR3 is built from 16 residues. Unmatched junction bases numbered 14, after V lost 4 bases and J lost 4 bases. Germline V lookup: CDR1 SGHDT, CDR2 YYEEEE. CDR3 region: CASSRKGAGDLYEQYV. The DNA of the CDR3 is TGTGCCAGCAGCCGAAAGGGGGCCGGGGACCTATACGAGCAGTACGTC.

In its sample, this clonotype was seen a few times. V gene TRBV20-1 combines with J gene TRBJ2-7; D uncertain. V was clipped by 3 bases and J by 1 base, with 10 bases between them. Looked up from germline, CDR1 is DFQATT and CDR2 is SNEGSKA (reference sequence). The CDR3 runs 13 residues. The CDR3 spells CSARTLISYEQYF. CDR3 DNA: TGCAGTGCTAGGACGCTCATTTCCTACGAGCAGTACTTC.

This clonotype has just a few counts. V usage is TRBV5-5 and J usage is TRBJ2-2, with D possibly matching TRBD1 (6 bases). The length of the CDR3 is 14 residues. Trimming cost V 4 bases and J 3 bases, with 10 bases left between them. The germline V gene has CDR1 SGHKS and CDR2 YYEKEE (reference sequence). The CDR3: CASSPWTDTGELFF. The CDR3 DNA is TGTGCCAGCAGCCCATGGACAGACACCGGGGAGCTGTTTTTT.

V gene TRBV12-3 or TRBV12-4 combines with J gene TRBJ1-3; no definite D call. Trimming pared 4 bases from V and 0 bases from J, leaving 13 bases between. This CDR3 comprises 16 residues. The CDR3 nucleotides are TGTGCCAGCAGTTGGTCCCTCCATAGCTCTGGAAACACCATATATTTT. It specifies CASSWSLHSSGNTIYF.

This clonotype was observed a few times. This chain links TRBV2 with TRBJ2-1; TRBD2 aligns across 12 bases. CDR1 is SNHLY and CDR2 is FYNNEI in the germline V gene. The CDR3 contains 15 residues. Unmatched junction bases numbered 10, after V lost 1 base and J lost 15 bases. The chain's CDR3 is CASSEVLAGGPKGFF. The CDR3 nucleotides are TGTGCCAGCAGTGAAGTCCTAGCGGGAGGGCCAAAGGGGTTCTTC.

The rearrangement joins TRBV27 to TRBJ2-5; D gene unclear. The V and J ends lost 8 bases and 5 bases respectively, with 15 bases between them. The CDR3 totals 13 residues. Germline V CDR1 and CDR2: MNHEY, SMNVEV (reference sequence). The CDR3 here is CASGLGFRETQYF. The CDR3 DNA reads TGTGCCAGCGGATTAGGGTTTAGGGAGACCCAGTACTTC.

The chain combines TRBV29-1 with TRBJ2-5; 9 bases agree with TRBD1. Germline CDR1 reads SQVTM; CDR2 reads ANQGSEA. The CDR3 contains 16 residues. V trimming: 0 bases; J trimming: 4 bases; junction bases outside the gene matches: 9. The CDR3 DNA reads TGCAGCGTTGAAGACCCCGACAGGGGGGATTTAGAGACCCAGTACTTC. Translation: CSVEDPDRGDLETQYF.

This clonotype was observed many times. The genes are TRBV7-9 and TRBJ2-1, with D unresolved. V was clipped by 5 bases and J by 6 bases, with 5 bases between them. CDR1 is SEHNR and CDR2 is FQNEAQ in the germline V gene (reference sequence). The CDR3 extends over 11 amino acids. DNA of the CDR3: TGTGCCAGCAGCGTAATCAATGAGCAGTTCTTC. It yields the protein CASSVINEQFF.

The CDR3 DNA sequence: TGTGCCAGCAGCCAAGTACGGGGCAACTATGGCTACACCTTC. It encodes CASSQVRGNYGYTF. The chain carries TRBV3-1 and TRBJ1-2; D possibly corresponds to TRBD1 (5 bases). The CDR3 has 14 residues. V was cut by 1 base and J by 2 bases, with 8 bases left in between. Looked up from germline, CDR1 is LGHDT and CDR2 is YNNKEL (reference sequence).